This T cell receptor (beta chain) is from a study of CD8 T cells in ankylosing spondylitis. The study, taken as a whole, reports: Earlier literature documents some of the motif variants in reactive arthritis synovial fluid and blood. What seemed typical of ankylosing spondylitis blood was a TCR beta motif built from roughly 8 highly homologous variants.

One entry per CDR3 protein results from TCRdb running MiXCR on the 5' RACE reads. The sample carries about 240,000 distinct CDR3 sequences, 8% to 9.5% recorded once. About this clonotype: Antigen unknown. Being one base from a much bigger clone, this may be a read error.

The sample comprised blood, either unsorted or a sorted T cell fraction (not recorded which). The TCR comes from a male donor with ankylosing spondylitis or in good health (not recorded which).

In nucleotides, the CDR3 is TGTGCCAGCAGCCAACCGGGACAGGGCTACAATGAGCAGTTCTTC. It specifies CASSQPGQGYNEQFF. The genes are TRBV7-2 and TRBJ2-1; 9 bases map to TRBD1. J gave up 3 bases and V 5 bases, and 5 bases lay outside the gene matches. The germline gives CDR1 SGHTA, CDR2 FQGNSA. The CDR3 totals 15 residues.